Listed below are T cell receptor beta chains from one sample, sequenced in a study of beta chain features in type 1 diabetes. The data were produced by immunoSEQ multiplex PCR, yet TCRdb's version contains in-frame clones alone and is incomplete. The sample yields 300,000 to 400,000 clones, roughly 9.6% seen once. The sample taken for sequencing was naive CD4+ T cells from blood. The receptor source for this set is a woman between 25 and 40 years old in good health. The CDR3 runs from the conserved cysteine through the conserved F or W. The order of the fields is CDR3 protein, CDR3 DNA, J gene, D gene, V gene, clone size. The D gene is left open where the match is weak. Some rows have no size entry. The others give once, few or many, or a class for an expanded clone.

CSVGGNRDSYEQYF,TGCAGCGTTGGTGGAAACAGAGACTCCTACGAGCAGTACTTC,TRBJ2-7,-,TRBV29-1,-
CASSFGTSSPQYF,TGTGCCAGCAGCTTTGGGACTAGTTCCCCCCAGTATTTT,TRBJ2-3,TRBD2,TRBV7-2,few
CASNRYGGSYEQYF,TGTGCCAGCAACCGATACGGGGGGAGTTACGAGCAGTACTTC,TRBJ2-7,TRBD2,TRBV28,-
CASSAGQETGELFF,TGCGCCAGCAGCGCCGGACAGGAAACCGGGGAGCTGTTTTTT,TRBJ2-2,TRBD1,TRBV5-1,few
CASSYQAGAPTGQFF,TGTGCCAGCAGTTACCAAGCGGGAGCCCCCACGGGGCAGTTCTTC,TRBJ2-1,TRBD2,TRBV6-5,few
CASSEVVGAGAQFF,TGTGCCAGCAGTGAAGTCGTGGGAGCGGGAGCCCAGTTCTTC,TRBJ2-1,TRBD2,TRBV6-4,-
CASSSYTGIRYEQYF,TGTGCCAGCAGCTCCTATACAGGGATACGCTACGAGCAGTACTTC,TRBJ2-7,-,TRBV7-9,few
CASSLIGVPTPYF,TGTGCCAGCAGTTTAATAGGTGTCCCGACTCCCTACTTC,TRBJ2-5,-,TRBV28,few
CASSSPSGAKNIQYF,TGTGCCAGCAGTTCCCCTTCCGGGGCCAAAAACATTCAGTACTTC,TRBJ2-4,-,TRBV27,-
CAISEPMTSGTDTQYF,TGTGCCATCAGTGAGCCTATGACTAGCGGCACAGATACGCAGTATTTT,TRBJ2-3,TRBD2,TRBV10-3,-
CASSQRQGATRETQYF,TGTGCCAGCAGCCAACGACAGGGGGCCACGAGGGAGACCCAGTACTTC,TRBJ2-5,TRBD1,TRBV4-2,few
CASSSVMDRAEQFF,TGTGCCAGTAGTTCTGTCATGGACAGGGCCGAGCAGTTCTTC,TRBJ2-1,TRBD1,TRBV19,-
CASSEGASGLYEQYF,TGTGCCAGCAGCGAGGGGGCTAGCGGGCTCTACGAGCAGTACTTC,TRBJ2-7,-,TRBV9,-
CASSLWQGAITDTQYF,TGTGCCAGCAGCTTGTGGCAGGGGGCCATCACAGATACGCAGTATTTT,TRBJ2-3,TRBD1,TRBV7-9,-
CASSFRQGPDTQYF,TGTGCCAGCAGCTTCCGTCAGGGGCCAGATACGCAGTATTTT,TRBJ2-3,-,TRBV7-2,-
CAWSVVAGNEQYF,TGTGCCTGGAGTGTAGTTGCGGGGAACGAGCAGTACTTC,TRBJ2-7,-,TRBV30,-
CARDRGDGQPQHF,TGTGCCAGGGACAGGGGTGACGGTCAGCCCCAGCATTTT,TRBJ1-5,TRBD1,TRBV30,-
CAIDSGAANYGYTF,TGTGCCATCGATTCGGGAGCGGCTAACTATGGCTACACCTTC,TRBJ1-2,-,TRBV10-3,few
CASSPRRTGVTEQYF,TGTGCCAGCAGCCCCCGTAGGACAGGGGTTACCGAGCAGTACTTC,TRBJ2-7,TRBD1,TRBV7-3,few
CASSVVAGGTPEGPRSTQYF,TGTGCCAGCAGCGTAGTAGCGGGAGGGACCCCGGAGGGACCACGTAGTACGCAGTATTTT,TRBJ2-3,TRBD2,TRBV9,few
CSVDGPDTTYEQYF,TGCAGCGTTGACGGCCCGGACACTACCTACGAGCAGTACTTC,TRBJ2-7,-,TRBV29-1,-
CASSQSAASVTDTQYF,TGTGCCAGCTCACAATCGGCGGCTAGCGTCACAGATACGCAGTATTTT,TRBJ2-3,-,TRBV18,-
CASSLGGPQETQYF,TGTGCCAGCAGCTTAGGGGGACCCCAAGAGACCCAGTACTTC,TRBJ2-5,-,TRBV5-6,-
CASRGLQETQYF,TGTGCCAGCAGGGGACTCCAAGAGACCCAGTACTTC,TRBJ2-5,-,TRBV25-1,-
CASSYSSSGSYEQFF,TGTGCCAGCAGTTACTCGTCTAGCGGGAGTTATGAGCAGTTCTTC,TRBJ2-1,TRBD2,TRBV6-6,few
CASSAPGLPNYGYTF,TGTGCCAGCAGTGCACCGGGACTCCCTAACTATGGCTACACCTTC,TRBJ1-2,-,TRBV25-1,few
CSVEGLAGGPSKKKPSYEQYF,TGCAGCGTTGAAGGACTAGCGGGAGGGCCGTCAAAGAAGAAACCCTCCTACGAGCAGTACTTC,TRBJ2-7,TRBD2,TRBV29-1,few
CASSPPAGFTDTQYF,TGTGCCAGCTCACCACCGGCGGGGTTCACAGATACGCAGTATTTT,TRBJ2-3,-,TRBV18,few
CAWSVGVNTEAFF,TGTGCCTGGAGTGTAGGGGTGAACACTGAAGCTTTCTTT,TRBJ1-1,-,TRBV30,few
CASSFVQGAGNLYF,TGTGCCAGCAGCTTCGTTCAGGGGGCCGGAAATCTGTACTTC,TRBJ2-7,TRBD1,TRBV5-4,-
CASSRTRGGGETQYF,TGTGCCAGTAGCCGTACGAGAGGTGGTGGGGAGACCCAGTACTTC,TRBJ2-5,-,TRBV19,-
CASSLEGQGWNEQFF,TGTGCCAGCAGTTTAGAGGGACAGGGATGGAATGAGCAGTTCTTC,TRBJ2-1,TRBD1,TRBV28,-
CASSPGTGNSNQPQHF,TGTGCCAGTAGTCCCGGGACAGGTAATAGCAATCAGCCCCAGCATTTT,TRBJ1-5,TRBD1,TRBV19,-
CASSVQTGQGKFF,TGTGCCAGCAGTGTCCAGACGGGACAGGGGAAGTTCTTC,TRBJ2-1,TRBD1,TRBV28,-
CAWSEDRGLGHEQYF,TGTGCCTGGAGTGAAGACAGGGGGCTAGGTCACGAGCAGTACTTC,TRBJ2-7,TRBD1,TRBV30,few
CASSQPTSGAYEQYF,TGTGCCAGCAGCCAACCAACTAGCGGGGCCTACGAGCAGTACTTC,TRBJ2-7,TRBD2,TRBV14,-
CATLLEITDTQYF,TGTGCCACACTACTAGAGATCACAGATACGCAGTATTTT,TRBJ2-3,-,TRBV2,-
CASSVAGLDTQYF,TGTGCCAGCAGTGTGGCGGGACTAGATACGCAGTATTTT,TRBJ2-3,-,TRBV2,few
CASSQDGDRGREKLFF,TGTGCCAGCAGCCAAGATGGGGACAGGGGGCGAGAAAAACTGTTTTTT,TRBJ1-4,TRBD1,TRBV4-2,-
CATSRVPGTGELFF,TGTGCCACCAGCAGAGTCCCAGGAACCGGGGAGCTGTTTTTT,TRBJ2-2,-,TRBV15,once
CASSQEGGLASPNTGELFF,TGCGCCAGCAGCCAAGAAGGTGGGCTAGCGTCACCCAACACCGGGGAGCTGTTTTTT,TRBJ2-2,-,TRBV4-3,few
CAISRIAGDGDEQFF,TGTGCCATCAGTAGGATAGCGGGGGACGGTGATGAGCAGTTCTTC,TRBJ2-1,TRBD2,TRBV10-3,-
CASSVESSDRRGNEQFF,TGTGCCAGCAGCGTAGAGTCATCGGACCGCCGGGGGAATGAGCAGTTCTTC,TRBJ2-1,-,TRBV9,-
CASSQLGLAGGEQFF,TGCGCCAGCAGCCAACTAGGACTAGCGGGAGGGGAGCAGTTCTTC,TRBJ2-1,TRBD2,TRBV4-3,few
CASMIGSGSLYEQYF,TGTGCCAGCATGATAGGTAGCGGGAGTTTGTACGAGCAGTACTTC,TRBJ2-7,TRBD2,TRBV28,few
CASSSISGMSDTQYF,TGTGCCAGTAGTTCGATTAGCGGGATGTCAGATACGCAGTATTTT,TRBJ2-3,TRBD2,TRBV19,few
CASSVAGSYEQYF,TGTGCCAGCAGTGTCGCCGGCTCCTACGAGCAGTACTTC,TRBJ2-7,-,TRBV6-1,few
CASSLRLAGGPSSYNEQFF,TGTGCCAGCAGTTTAAGGTTAGCGGGAGGGCCTAGCTCCTACAATGAGCAGTTCTTC,TRBJ2-1,TRBD2,TRBV27,few
CASRLAGVAYNEQFF,TGTGCCAGCAGGCTAGCGGGAGTGGCCTACAATGAGCAGTTCTTC,TRBJ2-1,TRBD2,TRBV2,-
CAWGLAGLTGELFF,TGTGCCTGGGGACTAGCGGGACTCACCGGGGAGCTGTTTTTT,TRBJ2-2,TRBD2,TRBV30,-
CASSYQTFGSYGYTF,TGTGCCAGCAGCTACCAGACATTCGGAAGCTATGGCTACACCTTC,TRBJ1-2,-,TRBV7-2,few
CASRKEAGEPYNEQFF,TGTGCCAGCAGAAAGGAAGCGGGCGAGCCCTACAATGAGCAGTTCTTC,TRBJ2-1,-,TRBV5-6,few
CASRPDRKEGYGYTF,TGTGCCAGCAGACCCGACAGGAAGGAAGGCTATGGCTACACCTTC,TRBJ1-2,-,TRBV7-9,-
CATSRDGATSGRERQYF,TGTGCCACCAGCAGAGATGGAGCGACTAGCGGGAGGGAAAGGCAGTACTTC,TRBJ2-7,TRBD2,TRBV15,-
CAISEASGKGRSYNEQFF,TGTGCCATCAGTGAGGCTAGCGGGAAGGGGAGATCCTACAATGAGCAGTTCTTC,TRBJ2-1,TRBD2,TRBV10-3,-
CASGGLGYGYTF,TGTGCCAGCGGGGGCCTAGGCTATGGCTACACCTTC,TRBJ1-2,-,TRBV28,-
CASSPRTGDSYGYTF,TGTGCCAGCAGCCCCCGGACAGGGGATAGCTATGGCTACACCTTC,TRBJ1-2,TRBD1,TRBV14,-